These 3 T cell receptor beta chains share one sample of origin, sequenced in a study of CD8 T cells in ankylosing spondylitis. TCRdb reprocessed the 5' RACE reads with MiXCR, giving one entry per CDR3 protein. The top ten clones hold over 12% of a sample with around 150,000 distinct CDR3 sequences, under 45% of them seen once. The material sequenced was synovial fluid, either unsorted or a sorted T cell fraction (not recorded which). The receptors come from a male donor with ankylosing spondylitis.

The chain uses TRBV10-3 and TRBJ1-1; D is perhaps TRBD1 (6 bases). The germline V gene has CDR1 ENHRY and CDR2 SYGVKD. Trimming left V 10 bases short and J 0 bases short, with 15 bases between. The CDR3 length is 14 residues. As DNA, the CDR3 is TGTGCCACCTCAGGGGATTACATGAACACTGAAGCTTTCTTT. It yields the protein CATSGDYMNTEAFF.

The chain links TRBV6-2 or TRBV6-3 to TRBJ2-2, with D unclear. Trimming took off 0 bases at V and 2 bases at J, with 10 bases between the two ends. Germline V gene data show CDR1 as MNHEY and CDR2 as SVGEGT. The CDR3 is made up of 16 amino acids. Here the CDR3 reads CASSYSADGNTGELFF. The CDR3 region has the DNA TGTGCCAGCAGTTACTCTGCGGACGGAAACACCGGGGAGCTGTTTTTT.

The chain is built from TRBV15 and TRBJ2-3; maybe TRBD1 (6 bases). The germline CDR1 and CDR2 sequences are LNHNV and YYDKDF (reference sequence). With 3 bases removed from V and 3 bases from J, the gap between germline ends came to 25 bases. The CDR3 has 19 residues. The CDR3: CATSSFDDQGSLPTDTQYF. The DNA of the CDR3 is TGTGCCACCAGCAGCTTTGATGACCAGGGGTCGCTACCTACAGATACGCAGTATTTT.